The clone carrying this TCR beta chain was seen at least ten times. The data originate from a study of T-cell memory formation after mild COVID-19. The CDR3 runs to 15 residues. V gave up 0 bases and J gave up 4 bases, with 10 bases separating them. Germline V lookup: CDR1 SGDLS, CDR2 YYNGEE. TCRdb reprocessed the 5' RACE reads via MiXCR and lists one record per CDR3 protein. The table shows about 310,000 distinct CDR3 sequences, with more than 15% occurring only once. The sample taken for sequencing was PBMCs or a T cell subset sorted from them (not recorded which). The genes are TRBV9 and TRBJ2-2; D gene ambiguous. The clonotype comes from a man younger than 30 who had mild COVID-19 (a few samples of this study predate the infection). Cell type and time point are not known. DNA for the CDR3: TGTGCCAGCAGCGTAGCCGGCAGTATCACCGGGGAGCTGTTTTTT. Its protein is CASSVAGSITGELFF.